What follows are 25 T cell receptor beta chains derived from one specimen sequenced in a study of blood T cell repertoires in COVID-19. The table came from immunoSEQ multiplex PCR; TCRdb's copy has only in-frame clones and leaves some out. The sample has more than 60,000 clones; 90% are singletons. Input material: peripheral blood. The receptors shown here come from a man aged 50-60 years with acute or convalescent COVID-19.

The rearrangement joins TRBV30 to TRBJ1-4; 7 nucleotides agree with TRBD1. The length of the CDR3 is 15 residues. Germline V lookup: CDR1 GTSNPN, CDR2 SVGIG (reference sequence). Trimming took 3 bases from V and 4 from J; bases not matched to a gene: 8. CDR3 loop: CAWRLRGTVNEKLFF. For the CDR3, the DNA is TGTGCCTGGAGGTTGAGGGGGACAGTTAATGAAAAACTGTTTTTT.

This chain uses TRBV5-1 with TRBJ2-1, with 7 bases aligning to TRBD2. The CDR3 runs 15 residues. Germline trimming cut 1 base from V and 4 bases from J; bases unmatched to any gene: 5. Germline values: CDR1 SGHRS, CDR2 YFSETQ. In DNA form, the CDR3 reads TGCGCCAGCAGCTTGAGCAGCGGGGCGTACAATGAGCAGTTCTTC. This encodes CASSLSSGAYNEQFF.

This chain links TRBV28 with TRBJ2-2; 10 nucleotides align to TRBD2. Germline V CDR1 and CDR2: MDHEN, SYDVKM. V lost 3 bases and J lost 9; bases outside the gene matches: 7. This CDR3 contains 15 residues. The CDR3 region is CASSLSSGGRRELFF. The CDR3 bases are TGTGCCAGCAGTTTGTCTAGCGGGGGCCGGAGGGAGCTGTTTTTT.

A single count supports this clone. The chain is built from TRBV30 and TRBJ2-3, with 13 bases identical to TRBD2. CDR1 is GTSNPN, CDR2 SVGIG, per germline (reference sequence). Trimming cost V 5 bases and J 0 bases; bases outside gene matches: 17. CDR3 length: 20 residues. The CDR3 nucleotides read TGTGCCTGGGCCCCCTTCCGACTAGCGGGAGGTGGTCAAAGCACAGATACGCAGTATTTT. It codes for CAWAPFRLAGGGQSTDTQYF.

The V and J genes are TRBV7-9 and TRBJ1-4, with TRBD1 matching over 8 bases. V shed 5 bases, J shed 6 bases, and the junction held 5 bases outside the gene matches. The CDR3 runs 14 residues. Germline CDR1 and CDR2: SEHNR and FQNEAQ (reference sequence). The CDR3 bases are TGTGCCAGCAGCCCAGGGGGCGTGGATGAAAAACTGTTTTTT. This gives the protein CASSPGGVDEKLFF.

The chain links TRBV10-2 to TRBJ2-2, with 16 bases aligning to TRBD2. Germline loops: CDR1 WSHSY, CDR2 SAAADI. Unmatched junction bases numbered 4, after V lost 3 bases and J lost 6 bases. This CDR3 is 17 amino acids long. The CDR3 sequence: CASSDPGLAGGPGELFF. As DNA, the CDR3 is TGCGCCAGCAGTGATCCGGGACTAGCGGGAGGGCCCGGGGAGCTGTTTTTT.

V and J are TRBV7-2 and TRBJ1-3; no reliable D call. The CDR3 length is 14 residues. In germline, CDR1 is SGHTA, CDR2 FQGNSA. V lost 4 bases to trimming and J lost 0 bases, with 7 bases between them. The CDR3: CASSSGFSGNTIYF. The CDR3 DNA sequence: TGTGCCAGCAGCTCAGGTTTCTCTGGAAACACCATATATTTT.

CDR3 in amino acids: CASSPGQGLGNTIYF. The CDR3 DNA is TGTGCCAGCAGCCCCGGACAGGGGTTAGGAAACACCATATATTTT. This sequence joins TRBV7-2 and TRBJ1-3, with TRBD1 matching over 9 bases. The CDR3 extends over 15 amino acids. V was pared by 5 bases and J by 4 bases, with 6 bases of the junction left unmatched. The germline gives CDR1 SGHTA, CDR2 FQGNSA.

Only one count was recorded for this clone. V usage is TRBV9 and J usage is TRBJ2-5; 8 bases are a match to TRBD2. The CDR3 consists of 15 residues. The V segment lost 2 bases and the J segment 5 bases; nucleotides outside the gene matches: 8. Per germline, CDR1 SGDLS and CDR2 YYNGEE. CDR3 nucleotides: TGTGCCAGCAGCGTTTCCGGGACGGGGGGGGAGACCCAGTACTTC. Protein product: CASSVSGTGGETQYF.

This chain links TRBV7-2 with TRBJ2-3, with 10 bases lining up with TRBD2. The J segment lost 4 bases and the V segment lost 0 bases, leaving 7 bases of the junction unmatched. The germline gives CDR1 SGHTA, CDR2 FQGNSA. The CDR3 consists of 17 residues. The DNA of the CDR3 is TGTGCCAGCAGCTTAGCGGTAGCGGGAGGCCTGTCAGATACGCAGTATTTT. It specifies CASSLAVAGGLSDTQYF.

This chain uses TRBV5-6 with TRBJ2-2; D perhaps matches TRBD1 (5 bases). Germline CDR1 and CDR2: SGHDT and YYEEEE. V lost 4 bases, J lost 5 bases, and 9 bases lay in between. This CDR3 spans 13 amino acids. In DNA, the CDR3 is TGTGCCAGCAGCGCGACAGTTACCGGGGAGCTGTTTTTT. Translation: CASSATVTGELFF.

The rearrangement links TRBV10-3 to TRBJ2-2, with a tentative D call TRBD1 (6 bases). CDR3 length: 16 residues. Looked up from germline, CDR1 is ENHRY and CDR2 is SYGVKD. Trimming took off 4 bases at V and 4 bases at J, with 16 bases between the two ends. The CDR3 DNA reads TGTGCCATCAGTGGAACAGGGCCCCTGGGCACCGGGGAGCTGTTTTTT. This translates into CAISGTGPLGTGELFF.

This clone has just one count. The V gene is TRBV11-2, the J gene TRBJ1-6; D might be TRBD1 (5 bases). The CDR3 loop spans 19 amino acids. Trimming removed 1 base from V and 0 bases from J, with 16 bases in between. Per germline, CDR1 SGHAT and CDR2 FQNNGV. The CDR3 is CASSLVRQGSRSYNSPLHF. The CDR3 DNA sequence: TGTGCCAGCAGCTTAGTTCGGCAGGGCTCCCGCTCCTATAATTCACCCCTCCACTTT.

The rearrangement joins TRBV18 to TRBJ2-2; 10 bases align to TRBD2. In germline, CDR1 is KGHSH, CDR2 LQKENI. The CDR3 consists of 15 residues. V was clipped by 2 bases and J by 5 bases; unmatched bases: 2. The CDR3 sequence is CASSPSSGSTGELFF. CDR3 coding DNA: TGTGCCAGCTCACCATCTAGCGGGAGTACCGGGGAGCTGTTTTTT.

The V gene is TRBV7-9, the J gene TRBJ2-3; 8 positions agree with TRBD1. Losses at the gene ends were 1 base for V and 5 bases for J; bases not matched to a gene: 5. The CDR3 extends over 15 amino acids. Germline assignment: CDR1 SEHNR and CDR2 FQNEAQ (reference sequence). The CDR3, as DNA: TGTGCCAGCAGCTTAGTTCAGGGGGCCGTAGATACGCAGTATTTT. It codes for CASSLVQGAVDTQYF.

This chain uses TRBV19 with TRBJ2-2; the D is unclear. Germline values: CDR1 LNHDA, CDR2 SQIVND (reference sequence). CDR3 length: 12 residues. V gave up 2 bases and J gave up 12 bases, with 10 bases separating them. The CDR3 loop reads CASSITAAKLFF. CDR3 DNA sequence: TGTGCCAGTAGTATAACCGCCGCTAAGCTGTTTTTT.

The V and J genes are TRBV5-4 and TRBJ2-2; D perhaps matches TRBD1 (6 bases). Germline V gene data show CDR1 as SGHNT and CDR2 as YYREEE (reference sequence). This CDR3 has 15 residues. Trimming removed 0 bases from V and 5 bases from J, with 11 bases in between. The CDR3 spells CASSLDRVKTGELFF. CDR3 in DNA: TGTGCCAGCAGCTTGGACAGGGTGAAGACCGGGGAGCTGTTTTTT.

This chain uses TRBV5-4 with TRBJ2-7; TRBD2 is a possible D gene (6 bases). Germline assignment: CDR1 SGHNT and CDR2 YYREEE (reference sequence). V lost 4 bases to trimming and J lost 1 base, with 15 bases between them. The CDR3 runs 15 residues. Here the CDR3 reads CASSKPGLESYEQYF. The CDR3 DNA reads as TGTGCCAGCAGCAAACCGGGACTCGAGTCCTACGAGCAGTACTTC.

This chain joins TRBV7-9 and TRBJ2-5, with 12 bases matching TRBD2. V dropped 2 bases and J dropped 5; count of bases not matched to a gene: 0. The length of the CDR3 is 14 residues. Germline CDR1 and CDR2: SEHNR and FQNEAQ (reference sequence). As DNA, the CDR3 is TGTGCCAGCAGCTTAACTAGCGGGGGGGAGACCCAGTACTTC. Amino acid sequence: CASSLTSGGETQYF.

The V gene is TRBV12-3 or TRBV12-4, the J gene TRBJ1-1, with 8 bases that match TRBD1. Trimming removed 3 bases from V and 8 bases from J; junction bases left unmatched: 2. This CDR3 has 12 amino acids. This chain's CDR3 is CASSFRQGEAFF. As DNA, the CDR3 is TGTGCCAGCAGTTTCCGACAGGGGGAAGCTTTCTTT.

This rearrangement joins TRBV6-2 or TRBV6-3 to TRBJ2-3; 8 nucleotides agree with TRBD2. Germline values: CDR1 MNHEY, CDR2 SVGEGT. The CDR3 is made up of 13 amino acids. V was clipped by 5 bases and J by 9 bases; unmatched bases: 7. The CDR3 region is CASSAGTRLTQYF. As DNA, the CDR3 is TGTGCCAGCAGTGCCGGGACTAGATTGACGCAGTATTTT.

The rearrangement joins TRBV20-1 to TRBJ1-1; D is unclear. The germline V gene encodes CDR1 DFQATT and CDR2 SNEGSKA (reference sequence). The CDR3 totals 13 residues. V was shortened by 3 bases and J by 1 base, with 9 bases between the two germline ends. The chain's CDR3 is CSASRVSNTEAFF. In DNA, the CDR3 is TGCAGTGCTAGTCGGGTGTCGAACACTGAAGCTTTCTTT.

V usage is TRBV5-4 and J usage is TRBJ2-2; D is unresolved. The V end lost 1 base, the J end lost 2 bases, and 6 bases lay between the germline ends. Per the germline V gene, CDR1 is SGHNT and CDR2 is YYREEE (reference sequence). The CDR3 extends over 14 amino acids. The CDR3 DNA reads as TGTGCCAGCAGCTTGACCAGTAACACCGGGGAGCTGTTTTTT. It yields the protein CASSLTSNTGELFF.

The rearrangement joins TRBV3-1 (or the pseudogene TRBV3-2) to TRBJ2-3, with 8 bases matching TRBD2. CDR1 and CDR2 (germline): LGHDT, YNNKEL (reference sequence). This CDR3 region has 15 residues. The V gene end was trimmed by 1 base and the J gene end by 3 bases; junction bases not matched to a gene: 3. CDR3 nucleotides: TGTGCCAGCAGCCAAGGCGGCGGGAGGACAGATACGCAGTATTTT. This gives the protein CASSQGGGRTDTQYF.

Only one count was recorded for this clone. The chain joins TRBV9 to TRBJ2-5, with 8 bases aligning to TRBD2. Trimming cost V 0 bases and J 6 bases; bases outside gene matches: 10. There are 16 residues in the CDR3. CDR1 is SGDLS and CDR2 is YYNGEE in the germline V gene. The CDR3 nucleotides read TGTGCCAGCAGCGTAGGCCTAGCGGGTCGGGTCCAGACCCAGTACTTC. This codes for CASSVGLAGRVQTQYF.